This T cell receptor beta chain came from a study of blood T cells in healthy people across ages. Notes on this clonotype: Being one base from a much bigger clone, this may be a read error.

Germline CDR1 reads SQVTM; CDR2 reads ANQGSEA. The CDR3 is made up of 18 amino acids. Together with a sample-barcoded 5' primer, a J-beta primer mix was included in a second PCR lasting 7 to 11 cycles. TCRdb redid the calling of the 5' RACE reads with MiXCR, one entry per CDR3 protein. The sample lists 600,000 or so distinct CDR3 sequences; around half were seen once. Donors were healthy Caucasian individuals from Russia aged about 6 to 90. The sample consisted of blood. The chain links TRBV29-1 to TRBJ2-1; the match to TRBD2 covers 9 bases. The receptor was derived from a man of 80 years or more in good health. The CDR3 loop reads CSVDSRAGGRNSYKEQFF. The DNA for the CDR3 is TGCAGCGTTGATTCCAGAGCGGGAGGCCGCAACTCCTACAAGGAGCAGTTCTTC.